This passage covers 5 T cell receptor beta chains from one sample sequenced in a study of identical twins. TCRdb re-analysed the 5' RACE reads in MiXCR, keeping a single row per CDR3 protein. This table has about 810,000 distinct CDR3 sequences, 12% appearing once. This sample was also put to use in a study of yellow fever vaccine responses in identical twins.

The specimen was PBMCs. The receptors were gathered from a woman in her late teens or twenties in good health.

A few counts support this clonotype. The rearrangement links TRBV15 to TRBJ2-3; weak D call: TRBD2 (6 bases). Trimming shortened V by 6 bases and J by 5 bases, and 12 bases separated the two germline ends. CDR1 and CDR2 from the germline V gene are LNHNV and YYDKDF (reference sequence). The CDR3 sequence is 13 residues long. The CDR3 sequence: CATRSAGRDTQYF. CDR3 in DNA: TGTGCCACCAGGTCGGCGGGGAGAGATACGCAGTATTTT. Together with reference TRBV15 and TRBJ2-3, the CDR3 gives the full variable domain: DAMVIQNPRYQVTQFGKPVTLSCSQTLNHNVMYWYQQKSSQAPKLLFHYYDKDFNNEADTPDNFQSRRPNTSFCFLDIRSPGLGDTAMYLCATRSAGRDTQYFGPGTRLTVL.

This chain links TRBV11-2 with TRBJ2-3, with D perhaps TRBD1 (5 bases). V was shortened by 8 bases and J by 6 bases, with 15 bases between the two germline ends. Per germline, CDR1 SGHAT and CDR2 FQNNGV. The CDR3 is made up of 13 amino acids. For the CDR3, the DNA is TGTGCCAGCTTAAGCAGGGAAGTTGATACGCAGTATTTT. This codes for CASLSREVDTQYF.

This chain uses TRBV5-1 with TRBJ2-5, with 8 bases that match TRBD2. V was clipped by 0 bases and J by 0 bases; unmatched bases: 1. Per germline, CDR1 SGHRS and CDR2 YFSETQ. This CDR3 comprises 15 residues. The CDR3 DNA is TGCGCCAGCAGCTTGGCTAGCGGGTACCAAGAGACCCAGTACTTC. Translated: CASSLASGYQETQYF.

There are a few counts of this clonotype. The chain recombines TRBV28 with TRBJ2-1, with TRBD2 identical over 7 bases. V was pared by 10 bases and J by 4 bases, with 10 bases of the junction left unmatched. The CDR3 sequence is 14 residues long. Germline-derived CDR1 and CDR2 are MDHEN and SYDVKM. In nucleotides, the CDR3 is TGTGCCACTAAAAACAGCGGGGCGTACAATGAGCAGTTCTTC. This encodes CATKNSGAYNEQFF.

V and J are TRBV7-2 and TRBJ2-3; TRBD2 agrees at 7 bases. The CDR3 consists of 17 residues. Germline CDR1 and CDR2: SGHTA and FQGNSA. Trimming removed 1 base from V and 4 bases from J; junction bases left unmatched: 11. The CDR3 bases are TGTGCCAGCAGCTTAGTCGGGGCGGGAGTGGGGGCAGATACGCAGTATTTT. Its protein product is CASSLVGAGVGADTQYF.